These 32 T cell receptor beta chains share one sample of origin, sequenced in a study of shared clonotypes between healthy human individuals (dated by TCRdb to the early 2020s). The method behind the library was the immunoSEQ multiplex PCR assay. The table comes from immuneACCESS by way of TCRdb, which keeps in-frame sequences with V and J called. Part of the clones is missing from these tables; in studies checked, under half for an unresolved V gene and the rest for unknown reasons. In all, the sample holds about 980,000 clones, and about 80% of those were seen once. The ten largest make up approximately 1.5% of the sample. Material for sequencing was memory CD4+ T cells sorted from blood. Explained via the paper, the cell subset or site label denotes: CD45RA-negative fraction. The receptors were gathered from a man between 18 and 35 years old in good health.

The CDR3 coding sequence is TGTGCCAGTAGTCGGGGGCGCGTCTATGGCTACACCTTC. It codes for CASSRGRVYGYTF. The gene calls are TRBV19 and TRBJ1-2; maybe TRBD1 (6 bases). CDR3 length equals 13 residues. V was cut by 5 bases and J by 4 bases, with 11 bases left in between. CDR1 is LNHDA, CDR2 SQIVND, per germline (reference sequence).

This chain links TRBV18 with TRBJ1-6; D remains ambiguous. Germline CDR1 and CDR2: KGHSH and LQKENI. V was clipped by 6 bases and J by 7 bases, with 16 bases between them. The CDR3 length is 15 residues. CDR3 sequence reads: CASSPEPSGNSPLHF. The CDR3 DNA is TGTGCCAGCTCCCCCGAGCCTTCGGGGAATTCACCCCTCCACTTT.

The chain employs TRBV19 and TRBJ1-1, with 10 nucleotides matching TRBD1. CDR1 is LNHDA and CDR2 is SQIVND in the germline V gene (reference sequence). The CDR3 is made up of 16 amino acids. V lost 5 bases and J lost 0; bases outside the gene matches: 6. The CDR3 region is CASSPRTGGMNTEAFF. The CDR3 DNA is TGTGCCAGTAGTCCTCGGACAGGGGGGATGAACACTGAAGCTTTCTTT.

The V and J genes are TRBV7-2 and TRBJ2-3; the D gene could be TRBD1 or TRBD2 (6 bases each). V shed 5 bases and J shed 9 bases, with 15 bases lying between them. The CDR3 runs to 13 residues. Germline CDR1 reads SGHTA; CDR2 reads FQGNSA. The CDR3 spells CASSTQGGYTQYF. DNA of the CDR3: TGTGCCAGCAGCACGCAAGGGGGGTACACGCAGTATTTT.

Concerning this clone: Other nucleotide sequences in the sample specify the same CDR3. The chain uses TRBV7-9 and TRBJ2-2; D perhaps matches TRBD1 (5 bases). This CDR3 has 15 residues. V was cut by 5 bases and J by 0 bases, with 10 bases left in between. From germline, CDR1 is SEHNR and CDR2 FQNEAQ (reference sequence). For the CDR3, the DNA is TGTGCCAGCAGCCTAGACAGTGCGAACACCGGGGAGCTGTTTTTT. Translated, it gives CASSLDSANTGELFF.

This chain links TRBV2 with TRBJ1-6; 7 positions agree with TRBD1. The germline V gene has CDR1 SNHLY and CDR2 FYNNEI. V lost 4 bases, J lost 6 bases, and 3 bases stayed unmatched. This CDR3 has 14 residues. The CDR3 region is CASSANRGNSPLHF. CDR3 bases: TGTGCCAGCAGTGCGAACAGGGGTAATTCACCCCTCCACTTT.

The genes are TRBV5-1 and TRBJ1-6, with 9 bases that match TRBD1. Losses at the gene ends were 4 bases for V and 6 bases for J; bases not matched to a gene: 5. The CDR3 has 15 residues. CDR1 and CDR2 (germline): SGHRS, YFSETQ. The CDR3 bases are TGCGCCAGCAGCACCGGGACAGGGACTAATTCACCCCTCCACTTT. It encodes CASSTGTGTNSPLHF. Combining the CDR3 with reference TRBV5-1 and TRBJ1-6 gives the whole variable domain KAGVTQTPRYLIKTRGQQVTLSCSPISGHRSVSWYQQTPGQGLQFLFEYFSETQRNKGNFPGRFSGRQFSNSRSEMNVSTLELGDSALYLCASSTGTGTNSPLHFGNGTRLTVT.

The rearrangement joins TRBV21-1 to TRBJ2-7; the table gives TRBD1 as D, unverified against the DNA. TRBV21-1 is described as a pseudogene. The length of the CDR3 is 15 residues. The CDR3 nucleotides read TGTGCCAGCAGCAATGACAGGGGGAGGTCTCGGGTGCAGTACTTC. Its translation: CASSNDRGRSRVQYF.

V gene TRBV5-1 combines with J gene TRBJ1-4; D gene ambiguous. V lost 4 bases and J 0 bases, leaving 13 bases between the germline ends. The germline V gene encodes CDR1 SGHRS and CDR2 YFSETQ. This CDR3 contains 16 residues. The CDR3 sequence: CASSPGLGSTNEKLFF. In DNA form, the CDR3 reads TGCGCCAGCAGCCCCGGGCTGGGTTCAACTAATGAAAAACTGTTTTTT.

A word on this clone: A far larger clone is only one base removed, so a read error is likely. The chain uses TRBV7-9 and TRBJ2-2, with D unresolved. The CDR3 has 12 amino acids. With 5 bases removed from V and 4 bases from J, the gap between germline ends came to 5 bases. CDR1 is SEHNR and CDR2 is FQNEAQ in the germline V gene (reference sequence). CDR3 DNA: TGTGCCAGCAGCGAGGTCACCGGGGAGCTGTTTTTT. Its protein product is CASSEVTGELFF.

The J gene is TRBJ2-7, the V gene TRBV5-1; either TRBD1 or TRBD2 may supply D (5 bases each). Looked up from germline, CDR1 is SGHRS and CDR2 is YFSETQ. This CDR3 is 16 amino acids long. V lost 0 bases and J 0 bases, leaving 13 bases between the germline ends. This CDR3 reads CASSLEGTVSSYEQYF. Written as DNA, the CDR3 is TGCGCCAGCAGCTTGGAGGGGACGGTTAGCTCCTACGAGCAGTACTTC.

This chain links TRBV25-1 with TRBJ1-5; perhaps TRBD1 as D (5 bases). Trimming took 5 bases from V and 6 from J, leaving 11 bases between them. Germline CDR1 MGHDK, CDR2 SYGVNS. This CDR3 is 13 amino acids long. This chain's CDR3 is CASSWGDGQPQHF. The CDR3 DNA reads TGTGCCAGCAGTTGGGGGGATGGTCAGCCCCAGCATTTT.

This clone was seen more than once but under ten times. This sequence joins TRBV6-5 and TRBJ1-1; D gene uncertain. Germline loops: CDR1 MNHEY, CDR2 SVGAGI. The CDR3 sequence is 12 residues long. V was shortened by 7 bases and J by 6 bases, with 12 bases between the two germline ends. In DNA form, the CDR3 reads TGTGCCAGCAAAGGGAGTTCCTCTGAAGCTTTCTTT. Protein: CASKGSSSEAFF.

The genes are TRBV19 and TRBJ2-3, with D perhaps matching TRBD2 (5 bases). V lost 7 bases, J lost 1 base, and 9 bases lay in between. This CDR3 spans 13 amino acids. Germline assignment: CDR1 LNHDA and CDR2 SQIVND (reference sequence). Here the CDR3 DNA reads TGTGCCAGTAATCTCGGGGGCACAGATACGCAGTATTTT. It is translated as CASNLGGTDTQYF. The variable domain in full, with the rest retrieved from reference TRBV19 and TRBJ2-3, is DGGITQSPKYLFRKEGQNVTLSCEQNLNHDAMYWYRQDPGQGLRLIYYSQIVNDFQKGDIAEGYSVSREKKESFPLTVTSAQKNPTAFYLCASNLGGTDTQYFGPGTRLTVL.

J is TRBJ1-2 and V is TRBV5-1; TRBD1 matches 8 bases. Germline V gene lookup returns CDR1 SGHRS and CDR2 YFSETQ. The CDR3 length is 17 residues. V shed 2 bases, J shed 0 bases, and the junction held 9 bases outside the gene matches. The CDR3 spells CASSLGTGPLANYGYTF. The CDR3 DNA sequence: TGCGCCAGCAGCTTAGGGACAGGACCCCTAGCTAACTATGGCTACACCTTC.

About this clone itself: In the same sample, other DNA sequences code for this CDR3. This rearrangement joins TRBV18 to TRBJ1-2, with TRBD1 identical over 7 bases. Germline V gene lookup returns CDR1 KGHSH and CDR2 LQKENI. V lost 5 bases and J lost 0; bases outside the gene matches: 3. CDR3 length equals 14 residues. The CDR3 sequence is CASSSGTANYGYTF. The CDR3 nucleotides read TGTGCCAGCTCATCTGGGACAGCTAACTATGGCTACACCTTC.

This clone was counted a few times. The chain recombines TRBV7-2 with TRBJ1-1, with D tentatively TRBD1 (6 bases). Trimming left V 3 bases short and J 1 base short, with 15 bases between. The CDR3 spans 16 residues. Looked up from germline, CDR1 is SGHTA and CDR2 is FQGNSA. The CDR3 sequence is CASSFMGAAGNTEAFF. In nucleotides, the CDR3 is TGTGCCAGCAGCTTCATGGGGGCGGCAGGGAACACTGAAGCTTTCTTT.

This sequence joins TRBV7-2 and TRBJ2-2; the match to TRBD2 covers 7 bases. Looked up from germline, CDR1 is SGHTA and CDR2 is FQGNSA. Trimming took 4 bases from V and 4 from J; bases not matched to a gene: 9. The CDR3 is made up of 16 amino acids. The CDR3 protein is CASSWVAGSLTGELFF. In DNA, the CDR3 is TGTGCCAGCAGCTGGGTAGCGGGCTCCCTCACCGGGGAGCTGTTTTTT.

This chain joins TRBV7-9 and TRBJ1-1, with TRBD1 matching over 9 bases. The CDR3 contains 16 residues. CDR1 and CDR2 from the germline V gene are SEHNR and FQNEAQ (reference sequence). The J segment lost 2 bases and the V segment lost 5 bases, leaving 9 bases of the junction unmatched. CDR3 region: CASSVGQGSVNTEAFF. Here the CDR3 DNA reads TGTGCCAGCAGCGTCGGACAGGGGAGTGTCAACACTGAAGCTTTCTTT.

V usage is TRBV9 and J usage is TRBJ1-4, with D perhaps TRBD1 (5 bases). The CDR3 is made up of 16 amino acids. Per germline, CDR1 SGDLS and CDR2 YYNGEE. The V gene lost 0 bases and the J gene lost 4 bases, with 13 bases spanning the gap. CDR3 nucleotide sequence: TGTGCCAGCAGCGTAGCTTCGGGGGGTAATAATGAAAAACTGTTTTTT. Protein product: CASSVASGGNNEKLFF.

J is TRBJ2-5 and V is TRBV5-1; D gene uncertain. Trimming left V 0 bases short and J 1 base short, with 7 bases between. This CDR3 spans 14 amino acids. Per germline, CDR1 SGHRS and CDR2 YFSETQ. The CDR3 is CASSLGTFQETQYF. Here the CDR3 DNA reads TGCGCCAGCAGCTTGGGAACCTTCCAAGAGACCCAGTACTTC.

This chain links TRBV2 with TRBJ1-4; tentative D call: TRBD1 (6 bases). Deletions cut 0 bases from V and 7 bases from J, with 12 bases between. Germline V CDR1 and CDR2: SNHLY, FYNNEI. The CDR3 is made up of 15 amino acids. CDR3 in DNA: TGTGCCAGCAGTGAAGCGGCCAGGGGCAGTGAAAAACTGTTTTTT. Its protein is CASSEAARGSEKLFF.

The sample holds one count of this clone. The genes are TRBV30 and TRBJ2-7; TRBD2 is a possible D gene (5 bases). CDR1 and CDR2 (germline): GTSNPN, SVGIG (reference sequence). Trimming removed 0 bases at V and 5 bases at J, with 8 bases between. CDR3 size: 12 residues. CDR3 coding DNA: TGTGCCTGGAGTGTTGAGGGAGACGAGCAGTACTTC. Protein: CAWSVEGDEQYF.

This chain joins TRBV5-1 and TRBJ1-3, with D uncertain. CDR3 size: 15 residues. CDR1 is SGHRS and CDR2 is YFSETQ in the germline V gene. Trimming left V 4 bases short and J 0 bases short, with 11 bases between. DNA for the CDR3: TGCGCCAGCAGCCCGACAAGCAGCTCTGGAAACACCATATATTTT. This codes for CASSPTSSSGNTIYF.

The chain uses TRBV18 and TRBJ2-4, with D hard to call. Germline CDR1 is KGHSH and CDR2 is LQKENI. V was pared by 5 bases and J by 0 bases, with 8 bases between. CDR3 length: 14 amino acids. CDR3: CASSSDLAKNIQYF. The CDR3 nucleotides read TGTGCCAGCTCATCGGACCTAGCCAAAAACATTCAGTACTTC. Drawing the rest from reference TRBV18 and TRBJ2-4, the complete variable domain is NAGVMQNPRHLVRRRGQEARLRCSPMKGHSHVYWYRQLPEEGLKFMVYLQKENIIDESGMPKERFSAEFPKEGPSILRIQQVVRGDSAAYFCASSSDLAKNIQYFGAGTRLSVL.

For this clone: This same CDR3 is encoded by further DNA sequences in the sample. The chain combines TRBV19 with TRBJ2-3, with D maybe TRBD2 (6 bases). V was shortened by 3 bases and J by 0 bases, with 7 bases between the two germline ends. The CDR3 spans 14 residues. CDR1 and CDR2 (germline): LNHDA, SQIVND (reference sequence). CDR3 DNA sequence: TGTGCCAGTAGTATTAGCGGCAGCACAGATACGCAGTATTTT. Translation gives CASSISGSTDTQYF.

This chain joins TRBV6-1 and TRBJ2-3; 8 bases map to TRBD1. The CDR3 covers 15 residues. With V trimmed by 2 bases and J by 4 bases, 5 bases remained unmatched. CDR1 MNHNS and CDR2 SASEGT come from the germline V gene. As DNA, the CDR3 is TGTGCCAGCAGTGAAAGGTACAGGGGGGCAGATACGCAGTATTTT. It translates to CASSERYRGADTQYF.

The V gene is TRBV25-1, the J gene TRBJ2-3; no reliable D call. The germline gives CDR1 MGHDK, CDR2 SYGVNS. This CDR3 contains 15 residues. V dropped 2 bases and J dropped 1 base, with 10 bases sitting between them. The CDR3 DNA is TGTGCCAGCAGTGAAGAACTGGGCCGCACAGATACGCAGTATTTT. Translation gives CASSEELGRTDTQYF.

The chain recombines TRBV10-3 with TRBJ2-5; 8 nucleotides match TRBD1. The germline CDR1 and CDR2 sequences are ENHRY and SYGVKD. Trimming took 4 bases from V and 5 from J; bases not matched to a gene: 3. The CDR3 runs 13 residues. The CDR3 DNA reads TGTGCCATCAGTGCAGGGGGCAGGGAGACCCAGTACTTC. Its protein is CAISAGGRETQYF.

The chain combines TRBV5-1 with TRBJ2-3; 7 nucleotides align to TRBD2. CDR1 and CDR2 from the germline V gene are SGHRS and YFSETQ. CDR3 length: 16 residues. The J segment lost 1 base and the V segment lost 3 bases, leaving 8 bases of the junction unmatched. DNA for the CDR3: TGCGCCAGCAGCTCGGGACTATCATACGGCACAGATACGCAGTATTTT. Encoded protein: CASSSGLSYGTDTQYF.

This chain connects TRBV9 to TRBJ2-2; TRBD1 matches 8 bases. The germline V gene has CDR1 SGDLS and CDR2 YYNGEE. CDR3 length: 15 residues. Trimming took 0 bases from V and 4 from J; bases not matched to a gene: 2. The CDR3 DNA reads TGTGCCAGCAGCGTAGTAGGGACAGGCACCGGGGAGCTGTTTTTT. Translating gives CASSVVGTGTGELFF.

This clone was seen just once. CDR3 in DNA: TGTGCCAGCAGTCCTAATGGCGTCTTCTCTGGAAACACCATATATTTT. This encodes CASSPNGVFSGNTIYF. This sequence joins TRBV5-6 and TRBJ1-3; D ambiguous. This CDR3 is built from 16 residues. The V and J ends lost 5 bases and 0 bases respectively, with 15 bases between them. Per germline, CDR1 SGHDT and CDR2 YYEEEE.